Each of the 22 T cell receptor beta chains below was sequenced from the same sample in a study of blood T cells in healthy people across ages. A second PCR of about 7 to 12 cycles used a sample-barcoded 5' primer and a J-beta primer mix. Each CDR3 protein gets one entry after TCRdb re-called the 5' RACE reads with MiXCR. The table lists fewer than 2,000,000 distinct CDR3 sequences, 30% to 40% of them singletons. Sequenced material: blood. These receptors all come from a young woman in good health.

This clonotype occurred a few times. This chain links TRBV6-4 with TRBJ2-1; the D is unclear. Germline values: CDR1 MRHNA, CDR2 SNTAGT. V lost 7 bases and J 9 bases, leaving 10 bases between the germline ends. This CDR3 contains 11 residues. CDR3 in DNA: TGTGCCAGCACTCCCTGGGGTGAGCAGTTCTTC. Translating gives CASTPWGEQFF.

This clonotype has more than one count but fewer than ten. The CDR3 sequence is CASSLTTGHPPYEQYF. The DNA of the CDR3 is TGCGCCAGCAGCCTAACGACGGGTCACCCTCCCTACGAGCAGTACTTC. The rearrangement links TRBV4-1 to TRBJ2-7; D remains ambiguous. The CDR3 contains 16 residues. With 4 bases removed from V and 2 bases from J, the gap between germline ends came to 18 bases. Per germline, CDR1 MGHRA and CDR2 YSYEKL.

The chain recombines TRBV5-6 with TRBJ1-2, with TRBD1 identical over 8 bases. V dropped 1 base and J dropped 6; count of bases not matched to a gene: 14. Germline V gives CDR1 SGHDT, CDR2 YYEEEE. CDR3 size: 17 residues. This chain's CDR3 is CASSLISLGQGADGYTF. The CDR3 coding sequence is TGTGCCAGCAGCTTGATAAGTTTAGGGCAGGGGGCCGATGGCTACACCTTC.

The CDR3 spells CASRSGHAREQYF. CDR3 DNA: TGTGCCAGCAGAAGCGGCCACGCGAGAGAGCAGTACTTC. This chain links TRBV6-5 with TRBJ2-7, with D possibly matching TRBD2 (5 bases). CDR1 MNHEY and CDR2 SVGAGI come from the germline V gene. V dropped 6 bases and J dropped 7 bases, with 16 bases sitting between them. The CDR3 runs to 13 residues.

The rearrangement uses TRBV29-1 and TRBJ1-4; weak D call: TRBD1 (5 bases). The CDR3 runs 13 residues. V gave up 7 bases and J gave up 5 bases, with 14 bases separating them. Germline V gene data show CDR1 as SQVTM and CDR2 as ANQGSEA. CDR3 sequence (DNA): TGCAGCGCCACGGGACGGGAGAATGAAAAACTGTTTTTT. It encodes CSATGRENEKLFF.

J is TRBJ2-4 and V is TRBV20-1; perhaps TRBD1 as D (6 bases). V was clipped by 3 bases and J by 5 bases, with 17 bases between them. The CDR3 runs to 15 residues. Germline CDR1 and CDR2: DFQATT and SNEGSKA (reference sequence). DNA for the CDR3: TGCAGTGCTAGTAGGCGTACAGGGACCCAAAACATTCAGTACTTC. The encoded protein is CSASRRTGTQNIQYF.

The sample holds a few counts of this clonotype. V and J are TRBV28 and TRBJ2-7; 11 bases align to TRBD2. CDR1 is MDHEN and CDR2 is SYDVKM in the germline V gene. This CDR3 has 15 amino acids. V was clipped by 6 bases and J by 3 bases; unmatched bases: 7. Here the CDR3 reads CASRPGTSGVYEQYF. CDR3 nucleotides: TGTGCCAGCAGACCCGGGACTAGCGGAGTCTACGAGCAGTACTTC.

This clonotype was observed a handful of times. V and J are TRBV5-1 and TRBJ1-1, with D possibly TRBD1 on 6 matching bases. V lost 1 base and J 4 bases, leaving 14 bases between the germline ends. The CDR3 is 15 amino acids. Germline V gene sequence: CDR1 SGHRS, CDR2 YFSETQ. CDR3 coding DNA: TGCGCCAGCAGCTTGACAGGGCCAGGAGGCACTGAAGCTTTCTTT. Translation gives CASSLTGPGGTEAFF.

This chain uses TRBV20-1 with TRBJ1-2; D not resolved. V gave up 5 bases and J gave up 1 base, with 17 bases separating them. Germline values: CDR1 DFQATT, CDR2 SNEGSKA (reference sequence). The CDR3 is 15 amino acids. CDR3 residues: CSAPTRRYDNYGYTF. The CDR3 coding sequence is TGCAGTGCTCCAACCCGACGGTATGATAACTATGGCTACACCTTC.

This clonotype was recorded a few times. The rearrangement uses TRBV20-1 and TRBJ2-7, with 8 positions matching TRBD2. Trimming cost V 1 base and J 5 bases; bases outside gene matches: 7. The germline V gene encodes CDR1 DFQATT and CDR2 SNEGSKA (reference sequence). The CDR3 is made up of 14 amino acids. CDR3 region: CSARGEAGDHEQYF. CDR3 DNA: TGCAGTGCTAGAGGGGAAGCGGGGGATCACGAGCAGTACTTC.

The J gene is TRBJ2-7, the V gene TRBV5-1; possibly TRBD1 for D (6 bases). The V end was cut by 2 bases, the J end by 2 bases, with 14 bases between. CDR3 size: 15 residues. Germline V CDR1 and CDR2: SGHRS, YFSETQ. CDR3 bases: TGCGCCAGCAGCTTTGGGCAGGGGTTAGCCTACGAGCAGTACTTC. Translated, it gives CASSFGQGLAYEQYF.

This clonotype occurred a few times. The J gene is TRBJ2-1, the V gene TRBV3-1; 7 positions agree with TRBD1. V shed 0 bases and J 6 bases; nucleotides not matched to a gene: 8. The germline V gene has CDR1 LGHDT and CDR2 YNNKEL (reference sequence). CDR3 length: 16 residues. The CDR3 region has the DNA TGTGCCAGCAGCCAAGATTGGCGACGGACAGGCAATGAGCAGTTCTTC. Translating it yields CASSQDWRRTGNEQFF.

The table lists this clonotype with a few counts. The V gene is TRBV7-9, the J gene TRBJ2-1; 7 bases match TRBD2. Trimming at V came to 4 bases and at J to 10 bases, leaving 4 bases not matched to a gene. This CDR3 has 12 amino acids. Germline V gene data show CDR1 as SEHNR and CDR2 as FQNEAQ (reference sequence). The CDR3 DNA follows: TGTGCCAGCAGCTCGGGACTACTCGAGCAGTTCTTC. Translated: CASSSGLLEQFF.

V and J are TRBV4-1 and TRBJ1-5, with 7 bases identical to TRBD1. V was pared by 2 bases and J by 0 bases, with 7 bases of the junction left unmatched. Looked up from germline, CDR1 is MGHRA and CDR2 is YSYEKL. The CDR3 spans 17 residues. As DNA, the CDR3 is TGCGCCAGCAGCCAAAAGCAACAGGGGAATAGCAATCAGCCCCAGCATTTT. Protein: CASSQKQQGNSNQPQHF.

Concerning this clonotype itself: A junction boundary mismatches the germline segment, possibly from a read error. J is TRBJ2-1 and V is TRBV4-1; D ambiguous. The CDR3 runs to 16 residues. The V gene's germline CDR1 is MGHRA and CDR2 YSYEKL. The CDR3 region has the DNA TGCGCCGGCAGCCAAGAAGGAGCGAGATTTTACAATGAGCAGTTCTTC. Translation gives CAGSQEGARFYNEQFF.

J is TRBJ2-3 and V is TRBV9; D may match TRBD1 or TRBD2 (5 bases each). The CDR3 runs 15 residues. V lost 9 bases, J lost 1 base, and 18 bases lay in between. CDR1 and CDR2 from the germline V gene are SGDLS and YYNGEE. The DNA for the CDR3 is TGTGCCACCGGGCGAGAGGGGTTTGGCACAGATACGCAGTATTTT. It yields the protein CATGREGFGTDTQYF.

The chain recombines TRBV10-2 with TRBJ1-5, with unresolved D. CDR1 and CDR2 (germline): WSHSY, SAAADI. Trimming left V 4 bases short and J 5 bases short, with 18 bases between. The CDR3 spans 16 residues. CDR3 sequence (DNA): TGCGCCAGCAGTGTGGGCGGCATAGTGTCATATCAGCCCCAGCATTTT. Protein: CASSVGGIVSYQPQHF.

This clonotype was seen only a few times. The chain has TRBV6-5 and TRBJ2-7; 11 nucleotides line up with TRBD1. The CDR3 extends over 15 amino acids. Germline loops: CDR1 MNHEY, CDR2 SVGAGI. Losses at the gene ends were 2 bases for V and 4 bases for J; bases not matched to a gene: 4. The CDR3 loop reads CASSYRDRGMYEQYF. The CDR3 DNA follows: TGTGCCAGCAGTTACCGGGACAGGGGGATGTACGAGCAGTACTTC.

This clonotype was detected ten times or more. This chain links TRBV10-3 with TRBJ2-1, with 9 positions matching TRBD2. Germline loops: CDR1 ENHRY, CDR2 SYGVKD. With V trimmed by 6 bases and J by 7 bases, 16 bases remained unmatched. The CDR3 spans 17 residues. The CDR3 region has the DNA TGTGCCATCAGGGACGAACCGGGACTAGCTCAAGGAAATGAGCAGTTCTTC. As protein: CAIRDEPGLAQGNEQFF.

The genes are TRBV7-9 and TRBJ2-7; 8 nucleotides match TRBD1. Per germline, CDR1 SEHNR and CDR2 FQNEAQ (reference sequence). The CDR3 is 18 amino acids. V gave up 3 bases and J gave up 1 base; unmatched junction bases: 14. CDR3 DNA sequence: TGTGCCAGCAGCTTTTCAGTTTCTGGGACAGGAAGGTCCTACGAGCAGTACTTC. The encoded protein is CASSFSVSGTGRSYEQYF.

This clonotype was seen a handful of times. The V and J genes are TRBV28 and TRBJ2-3; D unresolved. V lost 6 bases and J 0 bases, leaving 10 bases between the germline ends. The V gene's germline CDR1 is MDHEN and CDR2 SYDVKM. This CDR3 region has 14 residues. The CDR3 region is CASRPSTSTDTQYF. The CDR3 DNA follows: TGTGCCAGCAGACCCTCTACTAGCACAGATACGCAGTATTTT. The complete variable domain, with remaining parts taken from reference TRBV28 and TRBJ2-3, reads DVKVTQSSRYLVKRTGEKVFLECVQDMDHENMFWYRQDPGLGLRLIYFSYDVKMKEKGDIPEGYSVSREKKERFSLILESASTNQTSMYLCASRPSTSTDTQYFGPGTRLTVL.

This clonotype has a handful of counts. The gene calls are TRBV7-2 and TRBJ1-1; D gene ambiguous. Deletions cut 2 bases from V and 1 base from J, with 11 bases between. The germline V gene encodes CDR1 SGHTA and CDR2 FQGNSA. CDR3 length: 15 amino acids. CDR3 sequence: CASSLLRRENTEAFF. The CDR3 DNA reads as TGTGCCAGCAGCTTACTCCGCAGAGAGAACACTGAAGCTTTCTTT.